This T cell receptor (beta chain) was retrieved from a study of cytotoxic CD8 clonotypes in ibrutinib-treated CLL. Assay: immunoSEQ multiplex PCR; the TCRdb copy retains only in-frame clones and omits some. The sample comprises 250,000 or so clones, roughly 70% of which are singletons, and roughly 14% rests with the top ten. The sequence derives from a human donor with chronic lymphocytic leukemia. This specimen consisted of PBMCs, obtained after 24 months of ibrutinib treatment.

The CDR3 DNA follows: TGTGCCAGCAGCCATGGACTCTACGAGCAGTACTTC. Amino acid sequence: CASSHGLYEQYF. The chain recombines TRBV14 with TRBJ2-7; a weak D match, TRBD2 (5 bases). The CDR3 loop spans 12 amino acids. Trimming stripped 3 bases from V and 3 bases from J, with 6 bases between. Germline V CDR1 and CDR2: SGHDN, FVKESK.